This is a list of T cell receptor beta chains from one sample in a study of CD8 T cells in Susac syndrome. MiXCR was run by TCRdb on the immunoSEQ multiplex PCR reads, yielding one entry per CDR3 protein. The data hold about 190,000 distinct CDR3 sequences, with approximately 95% observed a single time. Sequences were obtained from CD4+ T cells from PBMCs. These receptors were collected from a human donor in good health. CDR3s include the opening cysteine and the closing phenylalanine or tryptophan. A D gene is named only where the DNA matches it firmly. Where a row states a size, it is once, few, many or the class of an expanded clone; other rows omit it.

V,size,D,J,CDR3,DNA
TRBV5-1,-,-,TRBJ2-3,CASSFRAYTDTQYF,TGCGCCAGCAGCTTTAGGGCCTACACAGATACGCAGTATTTT
TRBV6-5,-,-,TRBJ1-2,CASNNPEGGYTF,TGTGCCAGCAACAACCCCGAGGGAGGCTACACCTTC
TRBV11-2,-,TRBD2,TRBJ2-1,CASSLLAGGQWNEQFF,TGTGCCAGCAGCCTACTCGCGGGAGGCCAATGGAATGAGCAGTTCTTC
TRBV3-1,-,-,TRBJ1-4,CASQAATNEKLFF,TGTGCCAGCCAGGCGGCAACTAATGAAAAACTGTTTTTT
TRBV29-1,-,TRBD1,TRBJ2-5,CSVVPGTGGPEAQYF,TGCAGCGTTGTCCCCGGGACAGGGGGACCTGAGGCCCAGTACTTC
TRBV6-6,-,-,TRBJ2-5,CASSSVQETQYF,TGTGCCAGCAGTTCAGTACAAGAGACCCAGTACTTC
TRBV20-1,-,TRBD1,TRBJ1-5,CSARTGQSSAQPQHF,TGCAGTGCTAGAACGGGACAGTCCTCGGCACAGCCCCAGCATTTT
TRBV14,-,TRBD2,TRBJ2-5,CASSQGLAGVAQYF,TGTGCCAGCAGCCAAGGGCTAGCGGGAGTCGCCCAGTACTTC
TRBV6-5,-,TRBD1,TRBJ1-5,CASTPGQGHQPQHF,TGTGCCAGCACCCCGGGACAGGGGCACCAGCCCCAGCATTTT
TRBV15,-,-,TRBJ1-4,CATSRDRGTPSNEKLFF,TGTGCCACCAGCAGAGATCGGGGGACACCCTCTAATGAAAAACTGTTTTTT
TRBV29-1,-,-,TRBJ2-3,CSGTPRGGDTQYF,TGCAGCGGCACACCGCGAGGGGGGGATACGCAGTATTTT
TRBV29-1,-,-,TRBJ2-5,CSAQTVRQETQYF,TGCAGCGCTCAGACAGTACGACAAGAGACCCAGTACTTC
TRBV27,-,-,TRBJ1-6,CASSLPGARDSPLHF,TGTGCCAGCTCCCTTCCCGGGGCTCGGGATTCACCCCTCCACTTT
TRBV28,-,-,TRBJ2-6,CASSKDSSGANVLTF,TGTGCCAGCAGCAAGGACAGTTCTGGGGCCAACGTCCTGACTTTC
TRBV7-9,-,TRBD1,TRBJ1-5,CASSLAGTEHQPQHF,TGTGCCAGCAGCTTAGCCGGGACAGAACATCAGCCCCAGCATTTT
TRBV29-1,-,TRBD1,TRBJ1-1,CSGGTGGRFTEAFF,TGCAGCGGGGGGACAGGGGGCAGATTCACTGAAGCTTTCTTT
TRBV6-2/TRBV6-3,once,TRBD1,TRBJ2-7,CASSRTGLMNYEQYF,TGTGCCAGCAGTCGGACAGGCCTAATGAACTACGAGCAGTACTTC
TRBV5-4,-,TRBD1,TRBJ1-2,CASSREGRDSPSYGYTF,TGTGCCAGCAGTCGTGAGGGCCGGGACAGCCCTTCCTATGGCTACACCTTC
TRBV29-1,once,-,TRBJ2-2,CSVLGRPNTGELFF,TGCAGCGTACTAGGTCGCCCGAACACCGGGGAGCTGTTTTTT
TRBV7-9,once,-,TRBJ1-5,CASSFDLAARPQHF,TGTGCCAGCAGCTTCGATTTGGCGGCGCGGCCCCAGCATTTT
TRBV10-3,-,-,TRBJ1-1,CAIRTAVTEAFF,TGTGCCATCAGAACGGCGGTGACTGAAGCTTTCTTT
TRBV20-1,-,TRBD1,TRBJ1-2,CSAPGQGRTNYGYTF,TGCAGTGCTCCTGGACAGGGACGAACTAACTATGGCTACACCTTC
TRBV20-1,-,TRBD2,TRBJ2-1,CSAVSGGGNEQFF,TGCAGTGCTGTGAGCGGGGGTGGTAATGAGCAGTTCTTC
TRBV24-1,-,TRBD1,TRBJ2-5,CATSWVGQGQETQYF,TGTGCCACCAGCTGGGTGGGACAGGGCCAAGAGACCCAGTACTTC
TRBV18,-,TRBD1,TRBJ1-1,CASSPGTGPESTFF,TGTGCCAGCTCACCAGGGACAGGACCTGAATCGACTTTCTTT
TRBV30,-,-,TRBJ1-2,CAWSVGTDYNYGYTF,TGTGCCTGGAGTGTAGGGACCGATTATAACTATGGCTACACCTTC
TRBV6-2/TRBV6-3,-,TRBD1,TRBJ2-3,CASSPPGTATDTQYF,TGTGCCAGCAGCCCCCCTGGGACAGCCACAGATACGCAGTATTTT
TRBV18,-,TRBD1,TRBJ1-4,CASSPDREPNEKLFF,TGTGCCAGCTCCCCCGACAGGGAGCCTAATGAAAAACTGTTTTTT
TRBV27,-,-,TRBJ2-7,CASSLGQAGGKQYF,TGTGCCAGCAGTTTGGGACAGGCCGGGGGGAAGCAGTACTTC
TRBV7-3,once,-,TRBJ2-5,CASSQLSGETQYF,TGTGCCAGCAGTCAGCTCTCCGGAGAGACCCAGTACTTC
TRBV6-5,-,TRBD1,TRBJ2-7,CASSGRDRLDEQYF,TGTGCCAGCAGCGGTCGGGACAGGTTGGACGAGCAGTACTTC
TRBV6-1,-,TRBD2,TRBJ2-1,CASSRTSGGGSSYNEQFF,TGTGCCAGCAGCCGGACTAGCGGGGGCGGAAGCTCCTACAATGAGCAGTTCTTC
TRBV27,once,TRBD2,TRBJ2-1,CASSLRLLAGGGNEQFF,TGTGCCAGCAGTTTACGTCTGCTAGCGGGAGGAGGCAATGAGCAGTTCTTC
TRBV19,few,TRBD1,TRBJ1-2,CASSLGQAYGYTF,TGTGCCAGTAGCCTTGGACAGGCCTATGGCTACACCTTC
TRBV5-1,once,TRBD1,TRBJ2-1,CASSSEFRDRSGNEQFF,TGCGCCAGCAGCTCAGAATTCCGGGACAGGTCAGGCAATGAGCAGTTCTTC
TRBV29-1,-,-,TRBJ2-5,CSAYKGQETQYF,TGCAGCGCTTATAAGGGGCAAGAGACCCAGTACTTC
TRBV2,-,-,TRBJ1-6,CASSGRGNGSPLHF,TGTGCCAGCAGTGGGAGAGGGAACGGGTCACCCCTCCACTTT
TRBV12-3/TRBV12-4,-,TRBD1,TRBJ2-3,CASSPGQGVDTQYF,TGTGCCAGCAGTCCGGGACAGGGGGTAGATACGCAGTATTTT
TRBV7-2,-,TRBD1,TRBJ2-7,CASSLRQGRLGQYF,TGTGCCAGCAGCCTCCGACAGGGGAGGTTGGGGCAGTACTTC
TRBV7-9,-,-,TRBJ1-1,CASSLTQGSAEAFF,TGTGCCAGCAGCTTGACACAGGGATCGGCTGAAGCTTTCTTT
TRBV12-3/TRBV12-4,few,-,TRBJ2-1,CASSLSSSYNEQFF,TGTGCCAGCAGTTTAAGCAGCTCCTACAATGAGCAGTTCTTC
TRBV20-1,-,-,TRBJ2-3,CSASFGSITDTQYF,TGCAGTGCTAGCTTCGGGAGTATAACAGATACGCAGTATTTT
TRBV19,-,-,TRBJ2-3,CASSTAGDTQYF,TGTGCCAGTAGTACAGCCGGCGATACGCAGTATTTT
TRBV12-3/TRBV12-4,few,-,TRBJ2-1,CASSLAGTYNEQFF,TGTGCCAGCAGTTTAGCTGGGACCTACAATGAGCAGTTCTTC
TRBV20-1,-,-,TRBJ1-5,CSATTPGLVYQPQHF,TGCAGTGCTACAACCCCGGGACTCGTCTATCAGCCCCAGCATTTT
TRBV6-5,-,-,TRBJ2-5,CATRFGLGETQYF,TGTGCCACAAGGTTCGGATTAGGAGAGACCCAGTACTTC
TRBV4-1,-,TRBD2,TRBJ2-1,CASSQDSRGGQSTYNEQFF,TGCGCCAGCAGCCAAGATAGTCGGGGAGGGCAGTCCACCTACAATGAGCAGTTCTTC
TRBV5-6,-,-,TRBJ2-1,CASSLARDGRRFF,TGTGCCAGCAGCTTGGCCAGGGACGGAAGGCGGTTCTTC
TRBV12-3/TRBV12-4,-,-,TRBJ2-1,CASSPRGGSYNEQFF,TGTGCCAGCAGTCCCAGGGGAGGGTCCTACAATGAGCAGTTCTTC
TRBV12-3/TRBV12-4,-,-,TRBJ1-1,CASSLRTEGTEAFF,TGTGCCAGCAGTTTACGGACAGAGGGCACTGAAGCTTTCTTT
TRBV3-1,-,-,TRBJ2-7,CASSQVASSYEQYF,TGTGCCAGCAGCCAAGTGGCCAGCTCCTACGAGCAGTACTTC